This T cell receptor beta chain was recovered during a study of CD8+ T cells in alopecia areata. V gave up 0 bases and J gave up 5 bases; unmatched junction bases: 2. This CDR3 is 14 amino acids long. Germline CDR1 MNHEY, CDR2 SMNVEV (reference sequence). The sequencing template was cDNA reverse transcribed from extracted RNA. Profiling relied on immunoSEQ multiplex PCR, and the TCRdb table lists in-frame clones only, not all of them. This sample yields 110,000 to 150,000 clones, of which less than 65% are seen a single time; 36% belongs to the top ten. The chain has TRBV27 and TRBJ2-7; 9 bases match TRBD2. This TCR derives from a human donor in good health. The sample taken for sequencing was CD8+ T cells sorted from blood. CDR3 protein: CASSLSGTSNEQYF. Here the CDR3 DNA reads TGTGCCAGCAGTTTATCCGGGACTAGCAACGAGCAGTACTTC.